This entry is about one TCR beta chain. Its antigen is not identified. This specimen belongs to a study of beta chain features in type 1 diabetes. General study points: Shorter TCRB CDR3s, moderately but significantly so, marked every one of the four CD4+ subsets in Type 1 diabetes patients.

Germline-derived CDR1 and CDR2 are KGHSH and LQKENI. This CDR3 has 14 residues. Trimming removed 6 bases at V and 2 bases at J, with 11 bases between. The whole isolated RNA underwent reverse transcription, so sequencing captured expressed TCRB transcripts. Libraries were prepared by immunoSEQ multiplex PCR; TCRdb keeps only in-frame clonotypes and omits some of them. The table includes over 300,000 clones, around 9.3% detected once. Purity (above 98%) was reached by all sorted populations. Sequences were obtained from central memory CD4+ T cells from blood. The TCR was taken from a man in his thirties or forties with type 1 diabetes. This chain links TRBV18 with TRBJ1-3, with a possible D match to TRBD1 (6 bases). The CDR3 is CASSPNRAGNTIYF. The CDR3 nucleotides are TGTGCCAGCTCCCCAAACAGGGCTGGAAACACCATATATTTT.